A selection of T cell receptor beta chains follows, all from one sample in a study of vaccination and CD4 T cells after COVID-19. Their antigen targets remain unknown. TCRdb reprocessed the PCR reads via MiXCR and lists one record per CDR3 protein. The sample holds fewer than 30,000 distinct CDR3 sequences, roughly 50% seen once. The source was CD4+ T cells from blood, cultured in vitro, collected before SARS-CoV-2 vaccination. Every receptor here comes from a human donor who received a COVID-19 vaccine. CDR3s include the opening cysteine and the closing phenylalanine or tryptophan. A D gene is named only where the DNA matches it firmly. A row's size may be missing; if present it is once, few, many or a size class.

CDR3 protein: CASRGGQGAYGYTF
CDR3 DNA: TGTGCCAGCAGAGGCGGACAGGGGGCCTATGGCTACACCTTC
J gene: TRBJ1-2
CDR3 length: 14
D gene: TRBD1
clone size: few
V gene: TRBV2

CDR3 protein: CSARSRDSWDQPQHF
CDR3 DNA: TGCAGTGCTAGATCCCGGGACAGTTGGGATCAGCCCCAGCATTTT
J gene: TRBJ1-5
CDR3 length: 15
D gene: TRBD1
clone size: -
V gene: TRBV20-1

CDR3 protein: CASSPRQGLFTEAFF
CDR3 DNA: TGTGCCAGCAGCCCTCGACAGGGTTTGTTCACTGAAGCTTTCTTT
J gene: TRBJ1-1
CDR3 length: 15
D gene: TRBD1
clone size: -
V gene: TRBV3-1

CDR3 protein: CSVAGLAATYEQYF
CDR3 DNA: TGCAGCGTTGCCGGGTTAGCAGCCACCTACGAGCAGTACTTC
J gene: TRBJ2-7
CDR3 length: 14
D gene: -
clone size: -
V gene: TRBV29-1

CDR3 protein: CASTQSNQPQHF
CDR3 DNA: TGTGCCAGTACCCAGAGTAATCAGCCCCAGCATTTT
J gene: TRBJ1-5
CDR3 length: 12
D gene: -
clone size: -
V gene: TRBV19

CDR3 protein: CASSFWTSGNTIYF
CDR3 DNA: TGTGCCAGCAGCTTCTGGACATCTGGAAACACCATATATTTT
J gene: TRBJ1-3
CDR3 length: 14
D gene: -
clone size: few
V gene: TRBV7-2

CDR3 protein: CASTPARDRGGIYGYTF
CDR3 DNA: TGCGCCAGCACCCCTGCCCGGGACAGGGGAGGGATCTATGGCTACACCTTC
J gene: TRBJ1-2
CDR3 length: 17
D gene: TRBD1
clone size: few
V gene: TRBV5-1

CDR3 protein: CASSLGGSGEQYF
CDR3 DNA: TGTGCCAGCAGCCTGGGGGGGTCGGGCGAGCAGTACTTC
J gene: TRBJ2-7
CDR3 length: 13
D gene: TRBD2
clone size: -
V gene: TRBV7-4

CDR3 protein: CASSFRAGGNQPQHF
CDR3 DNA: TGTGCCAGCAGTTTCAGGGCGGGGGGCAATCAGCCCCAGCATTTT
J gene: TRBJ1-5
CDR3 length: 15
D gene: -
clone size: -
V gene: TRBV6-5

CDR3 protein: CATSEHRGAKNIQYF
CDR3 DNA: TGTGCCACCAGTGAACACAGGGGTGCCAAAAACATTCAGTACTTC
J gene: TRBJ2-4
CDR3 length: 15
D gene: TRBD1
clone size: -
V gene: TRBV24-1

CDR3 protein: CSAIGGAGLADYEQYF
CDR3 DNA: TGCAGTGCTATTGGCGGCGCGGGACTAGCGGACTACGAGCAGTACTTC
J gene: TRBJ2-7
CDR3 length: 16
D gene: TRBD2
clone size: few
V gene: TRBV20-1

CDR3 protein: CASSYSVSSYNSPLHF
CDR3 DNA: TGTGCCAGCAGTTACTCTGTGAGCTCCTATAATTCACCCCTCCACTTT
J gene: TRBJ1-6
CDR3 length: 16
D gene: -
clone size: few
V gene: TRBV6-5

CDR3 protein: CASSFRVVNYGYTF
CDR3 DNA: TGTGCCAGCAGTTTCCGGGTCGTAAACTATGGCTACACCTTC
J gene: TRBJ1-2
CDR3 length: 14
D gene: -
clone size: once
V gene: TRBV7-2

CDR3 protein: CASSPTLQVAVYGYTF
CDR3 DNA: TGTGCCAGCAGTCCGACACTCCAGGTGGCAGTCTATGGCTACACCTTC
J gene: TRBJ1-2
CDR3 length: 16
D gene: -
clone size: -
V gene: TRBV6-1

CDR3 protein: CASSTSGAGYEQYF
CDR3 DNA: TGTGCCAGCAGTACGTCAGGAGCGGGCTACGAGCAGTACTTC
J gene: TRBJ2-7
CDR3 length: 14
D gene: -
clone size: once
V gene: TRBV6-1

CDR3 protein: CASSEVGTLGEKLFF
CDR3 DNA: TGTGCCAGCAGTGAAGTAGGGACATTGGGGGAAAAACTGTTTTTT
J gene: TRBJ1-4
CDR3 length: 15
D gene: -
clone size: -
V gene: TRBV25-1

CDR3 protein: CASSIALTEAFF
CDR3 DNA: TGTGCCAGCAGTATAGCGCTGACTGAAGCTTTCTTT
J gene: TRBJ1-1
CDR3 length: 12
D gene: -
clone size: -
V gene: TRBV2

CDR3 protein: CASSHKKEGALYYGYTF
CDR3 DNA: TGCGCCAGCAGTCATAAGAAGGAGGGGGCGCTTTACTATGGCTACACCTTC
J gene: TRBJ1-2
CDR3 length: 17
D gene: TRBD1
clone size: -
V gene: TRBV23-1

CDR3 protein: CASSLAGTGFSYEQYF
CDR3 DNA: TGTGCCAGCAGCCTAGCCGGGACAGGGTTCTCCTACGAGCAGTACTTC
J gene: TRBJ2-7
CDR3 length: 16
D gene: TRBD1
clone size: -
V gene: TRBV28

CDR3 protein: CAWSVLKGGGDTQYF
CDR3 DNA: TGTGCCTGGAGTGTACTAAAAGGGGGCGGTGATACGCAGTATTTT
J gene: TRBJ2-3
CDR3 length: 15
D gene: TRBD1
clone size: -
V gene: TRBV30

CDR3 protein: CASTLSGGAAEQFF
CDR3 DNA: TGTGCCAGCACGCTTAGCGGGGGGGCCGCTGAGCAGTTCTTC
J gene: TRBJ2-1
CDR3 length: 14
D gene: TRBD2
clone size: once
V gene: TRBV2

CDR3 protein: CSARDQRGGTDTQYF
CDR3 DNA: TGCAGTGCTAGAGATCAGCGGGGGGGCACAGATACGCAGTATTTT
J gene: TRBJ2-3
CDR3 length: 15
D gene: TRBD2
clone size: -
V gene: TRBV20-1

CDR3 protein: CASSYRAGRSNQPQHF
CDR3 DNA: TGTGCCAGCAGTTACCGGGCGGGACGTAGCAATCAGCCCCAGCATTTT
J gene: TRBJ1-5
CDR3 length: 16
D gene: -
clone size: few
V gene: TRBV12-3/TRBV12-4

CDR3 protein: CATSRETGGITEAFF
CDR3 DNA: TGTGCCACCAGCAGGGAAACAGGGGGCATAACTGAAGCTTTCTTT
J gene: TRBJ1-1
CDR3 length: 15
D gene: TRBD1
clone size: -
V gene: TRBV15

CDR3 protein: CASSIGPQGNTGELFF
CDR3 DNA: TGTGCCAGTAGTATCGGTCCTCAGGGTAATACCGGGGAGCTGTTTTTT
J gene: TRBJ2-2
CDR3 length: 16
D gene: -
clone size: -
V gene: TRBV19

CDR3 protein: CSAPGTSGGETQYF
CDR3 DNA: TGCAGTGCTCCTGGGACTAGCGGGGGTGAGACCCAGTACTTC
J gene: TRBJ2-5
CDR3 length: 14
D gene: TRBD2
clone size: -
V gene: TRBV20-1

CDR3 protein: CSVGEGTGNSPLHF
CDR3 DNA: TGCAGCGTCGGGGAAGGGACAGGAAATTCACCCCTCCACTTT
J gene: TRBJ1-6
CDR3 length: 14
D gene: TRBD1
clone size: -
V gene: TRBV29-1

CDR3 protein: CSARGATGEGYTF
CDR3 DNA: TGCAGTGCTAGAGGGGCGACAGGGGAGGGCTACACCTTC
J gene: TRBJ1-2
CDR3 length: 13
D gene: TRBD1
clone size: -
V gene: TRBV20-1

CDR3 protein: CASSFGLRVNQPQHF
CDR3 DNA: TGTGCCAGCAGCTTCGGTCTCAGGGTTAATCAGCCCCAGCATTTT
J gene: TRBJ1-5
CDR3 length: 15
D gene: -
clone size: -
V gene: TRBV11-1

CDR3 protein: CAVLTGTYTEAFF
CDR3 DNA: TGTGCCGTACTCACAGGGACTTACACTGAAGCTTTCTTT
J gene: TRBJ1-1
CDR3 length: 13
D gene: -
clone size: -
V gene: TRBV6-1

CDR3 protein: CSVETASGYGYTF
CDR3 DNA: TGCAGCGTTGAGACGGCCAGTGGCTATGGCTACACCTTC
J gene: TRBJ1-2
CDR3 length: 13
D gene: -
clone size: -
V gene: TRBV29-1

CDR3 protein: CASSQKLDLTGANYGYTF
CDR3 DNA: TGTGCCAGCAGCCAAAAACTTGACTTGACAGGGGCCAACTATGGCTACACCTTC
J gene: TRBJ1-2
CDR3 length: 18
D gene: TRBD1
clone size: -
V gene: TRBV14

CDR3 protein: CASSLILETQYF
CDR3 DNA: TGTGCCAGCAGCTTAATACTAGAGACCCAGTACTTC
J gene: TRBJ2-5
CDR3 length: 12
D gene: -
clone size: -
V gene: TRBV7-2

CDR3 protein: CASRIGGSDYEQYF
CDR3 DNA: TGTGCCAGCAGGATAGGGGGTTCGGACTACGAGCAGTACTTC
J gene: TRBJ2-7
CDR3 length: 14
D gene: -
clone size: -
V gene: TRBV7-9

CDR3 protein: CASSPGQGVLEPQHF
CDR3 DNA: TGTGCCAGCAGCCCTGGACAGGGCGTATTGGAGCCCCAGCATTTT
J gene: TRBJ1-5
CDR3 length: 15
D gene: TRBD1
clone size: -
V gene: TRBV7-2

CDR3 protein: CSALQGTAYTDTQYF
CDR3 DNA: TGCAGTGCTTTACAGGGGACAGCCTACACAGATACGCAGTATTTT
J gene: TRBJ2-3
CDR3 length: 15
D gene: TRBD1
clone size: -
V gene: TRBV20-1

CDR3 protein: CATRGRGETQYF
CDR3 DNA: TGTGCCACCCGGGGGCGGGGGGAGACCCAGTACTTC
J gene: TRBJ2-5
CDR3 length: 12
D gene: -
clone size: -
V gene: TRBV24-1

CDR3 protein: CASSLRVEGNEQFF
CDR3 DNA: TGTGCCAGCAGCTTGAGGGTCGAAGGGAATGAGCAGTTCTTC
J gene: TRBJ2-1
CDR3 length: 14
D gene: -
clone size: once
V gene: TRBV2

CDR3 protein: CASGASGDNSPLHF
CDR3 DNA: TGTGCCAGTGGGGCATCCGGCGATAATTCACCCCTCCACTTT
J gene: TRBJ1-6
CDR3 length: 14
D gene: -
clone size: -
V gene: TRBV6-1

CDR3 protein: CSARGSNQPQHF
CDR3 DNA: TGCAGTGCCCGGGGAAGCAATCAGCCCCAGCATTTT
J gene: TRBJ1-5
CDR3 length: 12
D gene: -
clone size: few
V gene: TRBV20-1

CDR3 protein: CASTHNREGTEAFF
CDR3 DNA: TGTGCCAGCACCCATAACAGGGAGGGCACTGAAGCTTTCTTT
J gene: TRBJ1-1
CDR3 length: 14
D gene: -
clone size: few
V gene: TRBV2

CDR3 protein: CASSPPGQTTDTEAFF
CDR3 DNA: TGTGCCAGCTCACCACCGGGACAGACCACGGACACTGAAGCTTTCTTT
J gene: TRBJ1-1
CDR3 length: 16
D gene: TRBD1
clone size: -
V gene: TRBV18

CDR3 protein: CASSGLGGDYNEQFF
CDR3 DNA: TGTGCCAGCAGTGGATTGGGCGGGGACTACAATGAGCAGTTCTTC
J gene: TRBJ2-1
CDR3 length: 15
D gene: -
clone size: -
V gene: TRBV13

CDR3 protein: CASSQSGGSETQYF
CDR3 DNA: TGTGCCAGCAGTCAAAGCGGGGGCAGCGAGACCCAGTACTTC
J gene: TRBJ2-5
CDR3 length: 14
D gene: TRBD2
clone size: -
V gene: TRBV6-4

CDR3 protein: CASSLGWKETQYF
CDR3 DNA: TGTGCCAGCAGCTTGGGATGGAAAGAGACCCAGTACTTC
J gene: TRBJ2-5
CDR3 length: 13
D gene: -
clone size: -
V gene: TRBV5-6

CDR3 protein: CASSISGVSAYEQYF
CDR3 DNA: TGCGCCAGCAGCATTAGCGGGGTGTCGGCCTACGAGCAGTACTTC
J gene: TRBJ2-7
CDR3 length: 15
D gene: TRBD2
clone size: -
V gene: TRBV5-1

CDR3 protein: CASSLASGYGYTF
CDR3 DNA: TGTGCCAGCAGCTTAGCGTCAGGGTATGGCTACACCTTC
J gene: TRBJ1-2
CDR3 length: 13
D gene: -
clone size: -
V gene: TRBV7-9

CDR3 protein: CASSLDSLQETQYF
CDR3 DNA: TGTGCCAGCAGTTTAGACAGCCTCCAAGAGACCCAGTACTTC
J gene: TRBJ2-5
CDR3 length: 14
D gene: -
clone size: few
V gene: TRBV12-3/TRBV12-4

CDR3 protein: CAIRGTGPNTEAFF
CDR3 DNA: TGTGCCATCAGGGGGACAGGGCCGAACACTGAAGCTTTCTTT
J gene: TRBJ1-1
CDR3 length: 14
D gene: TRBD1
clone size: -
V gene: TRBV10-3

CDR3 protein: CASLESNNSPLHF
CDR3 DNA: TGTGCCAGCCTCGAATCCAATAATTCACCCCTCCACTTT
J gene: TRBJ1-6
CDR3 length: 13
D gene: -
clone size: -
V gene: TRBV6-1

CDR3 protein: CASSIRASGGSNTGELFF
CDR3 DNA: TGTGCCAGTAGTATTAGGGCTAGCGGGGGCTCGAACACCGGGGAGCTGTTTTTT
J gene: TRBJ2-2
CDR3 length: 18
D gene: TRBD2
clone size: -
V gene: TRBV19

CDR3 protein: CASSEGDRVGQPQHF
CDR3 DNA: TGTGCCAGCAGTGAGGGGGACAGGGTCGGCCAGCCCCAGCATTTT
J gene: TRBJ1-5
CDR3 length: 15
D gene: TRBD1
clone size: few
V gene: TRBV2

CDR3 protein: CSAREGQRQNIQYF
CDR3 DNA: TGCAGTGCTAGAGAAGGGCAGAGGCAAAACATTCAGTACTTC
J gene: TRBJ2-4
CDR3 length: 14
D gene: -
clone size: -
V gene: TRBV20-1

CDR3 protein: CASRTGQINSPLHF
CDR3 DNA: TGTGCCAGCAGGACGGGACAGATTAATTCACCCCTCCACTTT
J gene: TRBJ1-6
CDR3 length: 14
D gene: TRBD1
clone size: -
V gene: TRBV6-1